This T cell receptor beta chain stems from a study of blood T cell repertoires in COVID-19. Looking at the study overall: T cells, B-cell-depleted T cells, or PBMCs provided the cDNA or gDNA that served as material.

Germline values: CDR1 ENHRY, CDR2 SYGVKD. This CDR3 is 13 amino acids long. The germline V and J ends were trimmed by 5 bases and 1 base, with 6 bases remaining between them. Generated by immunoSEQ multiplex PCR, the TCRdb table keeps only in-frame clones and is missing some. This table has about 86,000 clones, 85% to 90% appearing once. The sample taken for sequencing was PBMCs or T cells enriched from blood (not recorded which). This chain links TRBV10-3 with TRBJ2-1; a weak D match, TRBD1 (5 bases). The TCR was taken from a woman between 50 and 59 years old with acute COVID-19. The CDR3 region has the DNA TGTGCCATCAGTTCAGGGTCCTACAATGAGCAGTTCTTC. It translates to CAISSGSYNEQFF.